This paragraph covers one T cell receptor (beta chain) sequence. The data belong to a study of T cell repertoires in cytomegalovirus infection. Overall study: In public TCR beta signatures, there were indications of both CMV infection and matching HLA type.

Germline CDR1 SGHTA, CDR2 FQGNSA. The CDR3 has 15 residues. The junction had 8 bases not matched to a gene; V was cut back by 5 bases and J by 4 bases. TCRdb reprocessed the reads with MiXCR, giving one entry per CDR3 protein. The table records about 330,000 distinct CDR3 sequences, over 7.5% of them present only once. Input material: PBMCs. The V gene is TRBV7-2, the J gene TRBJ1-2; 9 bases fit TRBD1. This receptor was identified in a human donor in good health (CMV status not recorded). Some clones in this sample may be carry-over from other donors' samples. CDR3 DNA sequence: TGTGCCAGCAGCCGTACAGGGGGCGCCCCCTATGGCTACACCTTC. Amino acid sequence: CASSRTGGAPYGYTF.